A selection of T cell receptor beta chains follows, all from one sample in a study of Ad26.COV2.S vaccination and SARS-CoV-2 variants. This table comes from immunoSEQ multiplex PCR, and its TCRdb copy is limited to in-frame clones, with some not included. Here the sample spans some 350,000 clones, roughly 90% being singletons. The specimen comprised peripheral blood, sampled in a trial of Ad26.COV2.S vaccine versus placebo. Every receptor here comes from a person between 18 and 65 years old who received the Ad26.COV2.S COVID-19 vaccine or a placebo. Both conserved end residues are trimmed from each CDR3.

v_call	cdr3_aa
TRBV4-1	ASSQVDLYTGELF
TRBV25-1	ASSEYGLAGDGEQF
TRBV30	AWTRSGLAGGSNYNEQF
TRBV4-2	ASSQGWASGSTGELF
TRBV9	ASSAITAGANVLT
TRBV7-3	ASSLTTGGSTEAF
TRBV7-9	ASSRPGLAGPGELF
TRBV6-2/TRBV6-3	ASSYSLRESQPQH
TRBV5-8	ASSLRGYTNEKLF
TRBV27	ASSPSQGSHSYEQY
TRBV3-1/TRBV3-2	ASSLNAGQSYEQY
TRBV6-2/TRBV6-3	ASSFRGLSDQPQH
TRBV9	ASSVGDRASWTEAF
TRBV4-3	ASSRALEGYGYT
TRBV2	ASRNQRQYTDTQY
TRBV27	ASSSPGHSNYGYT
TRBV18	ASSPRQENTGELF
TRBV19	ASSYRNTEAF
TRBV2	ASSDPLAVNEQF
TRBV4-3	ASSQVFGEGVEKLF
TRBV6-5	ASCPATGNTIY
TRBV7-9	ASSAQGANYGYT
TRBV18	ASSPGTGNPEEEY
TRBV19	ASKSWSSSSTDTQY
TRBV3-1/TRBV3-2	ASSRMFQTGLEAF
TRBV6-6	ASVGIQETQY
TRBV9	ASSVGGAGGPGEQF
TRBV4-3	ASSQEYMTSGSGGTEAF
TRBV27	ASSRQGSEQY
TRBV5-4	ASSLALAGIKQETQY
TRBV6-2/TRBV6-3	ASSLPAGGRSEAF
TRBV18	ASSPDRVSYEQY
TRBV7-2	ASSSPGPYQPQH
TRBV4-3	ASSQDGEFMSYNEQF
TRBV29-1	SVDWSGVLGQF
TRBV6-2/TRBV6-3	ASSTLRTGLYNEQF
TRBV9	ASSVVGQGRTEAF
TRBV5-1	ASSEGGGPLSEAF
TRBV12-3/TRBV12-4	ASSLSGQPQH
TRBV6-5	ASRQGGNYGYT
TRBV6-6	ASSPNSGSYGYT
TRBV18	ASSPPGTGDYGYT
TRBV6-5	ASRYSEAF
TRBV7-8	ASSSTGSRSELF
TRBV27	ASSVMGQGLEAF
TRBV6-2/TRBV6-3	ASSYTNRGGTGELF
TRBV29-1	SVEEKWDNEQF
TRBV7-2	ASRWGVSYEQY
TRBV29-1	SVSTGSSNSPLH
TRBV6-5	ASSYGANTGELF
TRBV7-2	ASRVELGNIQY
TRBV12-3/TRBV12-4	ASSLPVRGEQF
TRBV7-2	ASSLSLTGSTPHYGYT
TRBV4-3	ASSQGVTSGNQETQY
TRBV27	ASKQNTEAF
TRBV4-1	ASSQSGGFGYT
TRBV19	ASSTIGPGEGNRNTIY
TRBV3-1/TRBV3-2	ASSRGTWDHTDTQY
TRBV28	ASRSTGHNTGELF
TRBV7-3	ASSLRYGEGNEQF